This T cell receptor beta chain derives from a study of T cell responses to AZD1222 COVID-19 vaccine (dated by TCRdb to the early 2020s). Notes on the research overall: A total of 233 trial participants underwent TCR sequencing, of whom some 210 received two doses of AZD1222 and about 26 received two doses of the MenACWY control vaccine. Enrollment into the trials was organized by age into subgroups of 18-55, 56-69 and 70-plus years, and those subgroups contained approximately 160, 26 and 62 TCR-sequenced participants, respectively. Broader findings and caveats from the paper: After two AZD1222 doses, both the breadth and the depth of spike-specific TCRs were significantly higher than at day 0 and than in MenACWY recipients. Participants were mostly white British, with more females than males. The authors suggested clonal diversity may have been underestimated. Epitopes outside the regions mutated in the B.1.351 and B.1.1.7 variants were reportedly recognized by nearly half of the unique spike-specific TCRs. Conclusions about previously exposed vaccinees are limited, since just a handful of AZD1222 recipients were seropositive for SARS-CoV-2 at baseline. Vaccine-associated CD4 TCRs spanned the whole spike protein, with dominant responses in regions 160-218 and 743-854. In the small 56-69-year group, the increase in depth fell short of significance, most likely because of low power. Because no samples from the day 14 peak response were available, repertoires could be characterized only after the peak T cell response.

The CDR3 regions of human TCRbeta chains were subjected to immunosequencing. Per the authors' processing: Repertoire TCRs were matched against a reference library of SARS-CoV-2-specific TCRs generated with the MIRA antigen-specificity platform. Breadth was defined as the fraction of unique TCRs that were SARS-CoV-2-associated. Depth was defined as the fraction of total T cells that were SARS-CoV-2-associated. Using the MIRA data, each spike-specific TCR was mapped to the spike region that the TCR reacts to and placed in a CD4 or CD8 class. Log10-transformed breadth and depth values were compared by one-way ANOVA with Sidak's multiple comparisons tests. This immuneACCESS table, as held by TCRdb, lists in-frame sequences with V and J called but not all clones. Of the missing ones, under half trace to an unresolved V gene in checked studies; the others have no known cause. That table is the source of V, J and clone size, and D and trimming were worked out from the DNA. The sample includes about 270,000 clones, with 85% to 95% observed a single time. The ten largest clones add up to roughly 0.6% of the sample.

On this clone: Its binding antigen is unknown. Base-call qualities are not available, and no considerably larger clone is one nucleotide away.

Trimming costs V 7 bases and J 5 bases, and their ends lie 9 bases apart. Reading from cysteine to phenylalanine, the CDR3 counts 11 amino acids. Of the read, only the CDR3 DNA is kept; its 33 bases are in frame from base 1. The germline V gene (reference sequence) gives CDR1 as LGHDT and CDR2 as YNNKEL. The time point label, read with the paper, signifies: about 28 days (+/-7) after the second vaccine dose. AZD1222 recipients given second doses at about 4 weeks or at about 12 weeks were pooled, since spike-specific TCR depth and breadth were not found to differ between the two schedules. Vaccinee samples were obtained from the UK trials COV001 and COV002, which included a single-blind randomized controlled phase 2/3 trial of AZD1222 (ChAdOx1 nCoV-19) in healthy adults. For TCRbeta chain sequencing, PBMC samples were collected from trial participants at day 0 and at day 28 after the second dose.

This clonotype originated in an adult who received the AZD1222 COVID-19 vaccine. Sequences were derived from peripheral blood, sampled 28 days after the second AZD1222 dose. The chain links TRBV3-1 (or the pseudogene TRBV3-2) with TRBJ2-7; the D gene is tentatively TRBD1 or TRBD2, each matching 5 bases. The CDR3 protein: CASTEGHEQYF. The nucleotide sequence reads TGTGCCAGCACCGAGGGACACGAGCAGTACTTC.